Sequencing of this T cell receptor beta chain was carried out in a study of high-grade serous ovarian cancer treatment subgroups. Study-level background: Each sample yielded on average roughly 8,200 unique TCR beta rearrangements from about 15,000 reads. Whole-study results and caveats: Repertoire similarity ranged roughly 0.1 to 0.85 between tumors of one patient.

In germline, CDR1 is SEHNR, CDR2 FQNEAQ (reference sequence). The CDR3 has 16 amino acids. V gave up 8 bases and J gave up 4 bases; unmatched junction bases: 13. For this clone: The antigen remains unidentified.

Profiling relied on immunoSEQ multiplex PCR, and the TCRdb table lists in-frame clones only, not all of them. The table has around 37,000 clones, 75% to 85% seen once. The tumor samples were collected prior to definitive surgery or chemotherapy. The sequenced material came from tumor tissue. The sequence derives from a human donor with high-grade serous ovarian cancer. The V call is TRBV7-9, the J call TRBJ1-5; 8 nucleotides align to TRBD1. The CDR3 DNA follows: TGTGCCAGCTCCAAGGCGGGGGACAGGACTAATCAGCCCCAGCATTTT. Translating it yields CASSKAGDRTNQPQHF.